The 6 T cell receptor beta chains given below trace back to one sample, sequenced in a study of cytomegalovirus exposure and HLA in healthy donors. Some clones are missing from TCRdb's copy, which holds only in-frame ones; the method was immunoSEQ multiplex PCR. The table lists 150,000 to 200,000 clones, around 88% of them singletons. The sequenced sample consisted of PBMCs. These receptors originate from a woman between 18 and 29 years old in good health and CMV-seronegative.

The CDR3 DNA is TGTGCCATCAGTGAGGGGACAGGGGGCTTCTACGAGCAGTACTTC. The encoded protein is CAISEGTGGFYEQYF. This sequence joins TRBV10-3 and TRBJ2-7; 12 bases map to TRBD1. The germline gives CDR1 ENHRY, CDR2 SYGVKD. The CDR3 covers 15 residues. Trimming at V came to 2 bases and at J to 3 bases, leaving 2 bases not matched to a gene.

This chain connects TRBV5-4 to TRBJ2-1; 10 nucleotides agree with TRBD2. Per the germline V gene, CDR1 is SGHNT and CDR2 is YYREEE (reference sequence). J gave up 7 bases and V 0 bases, and 4 bases lay outside the gene matches. CDR3 length: 15 amino acids. The CDR3 DNA reads as TGTGCCAGCAGCTTGGTTCTAGCGGGAGATAATGAGCAGTTCTTC. Amino acids: CASSLVLAGDNEQFF.

The chain is built from TRBV7-3 and TRBJ1-1; D gene ambiguous. CDR1 is SGHTA and CDR2 is FQGTGA in the germline V gene. Deletions cut 5 bases from V and 2 bases from J, with 15 bases between. This CDR3 is 15 amino acids long. The CDR3: CASSHSPGRNTEAFF. The CDR3 DNA sequence: TGTGCCAGCAGCCATTCTCCGGGAAGAAACACTGAAGCTTTCTTT.

The V call is TRBV19, the J call TRBJ1-6, with a tentative D call TRBD1 (6 bases). Germline lookup yields CDR1 LNHDA and CDR2 SQIVND (reference sequence). Trimming shortened V by 0 bases and J by 7 bases, and 13 bases separated the two germline ends. The CDR3 extends over 16 amino acids. Here the CDR3 reads CASSIEAGAHNSPLHF. The CDR3 nucleotides read TGTGCCAGTAGTATAGAAGCGGGGGCGCACAATTCACCCCTCCACTTT.

V and J are TRBV6-1 and TRBJ2-7; the D gene is possibly TRBD1 (5 bases). Trimming removed 2 bases from V and 5 bases from J, with 10 bases in between. The CDR3 is made up of 13 amino acids. Germline CDR1 reads MNHNS; CDR2 reads SASEGT. The CDR3 nucleotides are TGTGCCAGCAGTGAAAGGGGTAGAGACGAGCAGTACTTC. Encoded protein: CASSERGRDEQYF.

V and J are TRBV30 and TRBJ2-3, with 8 bases lining up with TRBD2. Germline V CDR1 and CDR2: GTSNPN, SVGIG (reference sequence). The CDR3 extends over 16 amino acids. The V segment lost 4 bases and the J segment 1 base; nucleotides outside the gene matches: 10. As DNA, the CDR3 is TGTGCCTGGAAATTTGGACGAGCGGGGGGCACAGATACGCAGTATTTT. It yields the protein CAWKFGRAGGTDTQYF.